One and the same sample provided the 16 T cell receptor beta chains below, sequenced in a study of Ad26.COV2.S vaccination and SARS-CoV-2 variants (dated by TCRdb to 2020 to 2023). This sample's treatment or condition label indicates: about 20 received Ad26.COV2.S at low or high dose, single or two shots; about 5 received placebo; per-sample allocation not given. For vaccine and placebo recipients, repertoires were sequenced using samples collected on day 63 after the first injection. The library was made by the immunoSEQ multiplex PCR assay. TCRdb provides this immuneACCESS table in a form limited to in-frame rearrangements. Some clones are lacking; in checked studies, under half of them reflect an unresolved V gene, and why the rest are absent is not known. The sample profile shows 380,000 or so clones; 83% of them were found once. About 7.4% of the sample is taken by the ten largest. The sequencing here drew on peripheral blood, taken in a trial of Ad26.COV2.S vaccine versus placebo. The receptors shown here come from a person between 18 and 65 years old who received the Ad26.COV2.S COVID-19 vaccine or a placebo.

The V and J genes are TRBV6-5 and TRBJ2-1; D may be TRBD2 (6 bases). Germline V gene sequence: CDR1 MNHEY, CDR2 SVGAGI. CDR3 size: 15 residues. V dropped 3 bases and J dropped 9 bases, with 18 bases sitting between them. CDR3 residues: CASSYRRGPTGEQFF. The CDR3 DNA reads TGTGCCAGCAGTTATCGGCGGGGTCCTACGGGTGAGCAGTTCTTC.

This clone was picked up a small number of times. The chain combines TRBV5-1 with TRBJ1-4, with 7 bases identical to TRBD1. This CDR3 has 15 residues. The junction had 6 bases not matched to a gene; V was cut back by 0 bases and J by 7 bases. The germline V gene encodes CDR1 SGHRS and CDR2 YFSETQ. The CDR3 DNA reads as TGCGCCAGCAGCTTGGCCGGGACAGTAGCTGAAAAACTGTTTTTT. Translation: CASSLAGTVAEKLFF.

This clone has only one observation. The V gene is TRBV27, the J gene TRBJ1-5; D is possibly TRBD1 (5 bases). Germline V gives CDR1 MNHEY, CDR2 SMNVEV (reference sequence). This CDR3 spans 14 amino acids. Trimming removed 8 bases from V and 5 bases from J, with 16 bases in between. CDR3: CASRGLGGYQPQHF. Written as DNA, the CDR3 is TGTGCCAGCCGGGGCCTGGGAGGGTATCAGCCCCAGCATTTT.

The chain is built from TRBV11-2 and TRBJ2-2, with TRBD1 matching 8 bases. This CDR3 is built from 17 residues. Looked up from germline, CDR1 is SGHAT and CDR2 is FQNNGV. The junction had 9 bases not matched to a gene; V was cut back by 0 bases and J by 6 bases. The CDR3: CASSLDWSGGFSGELFF. The CDR3 bases are TGTGCCAGCAGCTTAGATTGGTCAGGGGGCTTTTCCGGGGAGCTGTTTTTT. The complete variable domain, with remaining parts taken from reference TRBV11-2 and TRBJ2-2, reads EAGVAQSPRYKIIEKRQSVAFWCNPISGHATLYWYQQILGQGPKLLIQFQNNGVVDDSQLPKDRFSAERLKGVDSTLKIQPAKLEDSAVYLCASSLDWSGGFSGELFFGEGSRLTVL.

This sequence joins TRBV10-2 and TRBJ1-5, with no clear D. This CDR3 contains 15 residues. V was cut by 6 bases and J by 2 bases, with 14 bases left in between. Germline V gene data show CDR1 as WSHSY and CDR2 as SAAADI. For the CDR3, the DNA is TGCGCCAGCAGCCCGGACGGATTCCGCAATCAGCCCCAGCATTTT. The encoded protein is CASSPDGFRNQPQHF.

J is TRBJ2-2 and V is TRBV19; the match to TRBD1 covers 9 bases. Losses at the gene ends were 7 bases for V and 2 bases for J; bases not matched to a gene: 11. The CDR3 sequence is 17 residues long. Germline V gene data show CDR1 as LNHDA and CDR2 as SQIVND (reference sequence). The CDR3 DNA reads as TGTGCCAGTATGCCTTGGTCGGGACAGGGAAACACCGGGGAGCTGTTTTTT. It translates to CASMPWSGQGNTGELFF.

This sequence joins TRBV24-1 and TRBJ2-3; the match to TRBD2 covers 7 bases. The CDR3 contains 14 residues. J was trimmed by 2 bases and V by 8 bases; bases with no gene match: 6. Germline loops: CDR1 KGHDR, CDR2 SFDVKD. Written as DNA, the CDR3 is TGTGCCACCACCAGCGGGATTTACACAGATACGCAGTATTTT. Translated: CATTSGIYTDTQYF.

The J gene is TRBJ2-7, the V gene TRBV6-5, with D possibly TRBD1 on 6 matching bases. Germline CDR1 reads MNHEY; CDR2 reads SVGAGI. The CDR3 is 14 residues long. With 6 bases removed from V and 3 bases from J, the gap between germline ends came to 15 bases. The DNA for the CDR3 is TGTGCCAGCAGCCCCGGGGCAGGGGACTACGAGCAGTACTTC. Translating it yields CASSPGAGDYEQYF.

This sequence joins TRBV27 and TRBJ2-2; possible D gene TRBD1, 6 bases. The CDR3 totals 15 residues. Deletions cut 0 bases from V and 4 bases from J, with 9 bases between. Germline CDR1 reads MNHEY; CDR2 reads SMNVEV (reference sequence). The chain's CDR3 is CASSLSTGRTGELFF. The CDR3 region has the DNA TGTGCCAGCAGTTTATCCACAGGGCGCACCGGGGAGCTGTTTTTT.

Comments on this clone: The same CDR3 can be traced to other DNA sequences in this sample. The CDR3 sequence: CASSLAGSYNEQFF. CDR3 coding DNA: TGTGCCAGCAGCTTAGCCGGGTCCTACAATGAGCAGTTCTTC. This sequence joins TRBV11-2 and TRBJ2-1; no definite D call. Trimming took off 1 base at V and 1 base at J, with 5 bases between the two ends. Germline CDR1 SGHAT, CDR2 FQNNGV. There are 14 residues in the CDR3.

The chain has TRBV2 and TRBJ2-7; 8 nucleotides line up with TRBD2. This CDR3 comprises 15 residues. Germline CDR1 and CDR2: SNHLY and FYNNEI. J lost 9 bases, V lost 3 bases, and 13 bases had no gene match. The CDR3 DNA reads as TGTGCCAGCAGTGAGGGACTAGTGGTATACCTTCGGCAGTACTTC. Amino acids: CASSEGLVVYLRQYF. The full variable domain, in which reference TRBV2 and TRBJ2-7 provide the parts outside the CDR3, is EPEVTQTPSHQVTQMGQEVILRCVPISNHLYFYWYRQILGQKVEFLVSFYNNEISEKSEIFDDQFSVERPDGSNFTLKIRSTKLEDSAMYFCASSEGLVVYLRQYFGPGTRLTVT.

The V call is TRBV5-1, the J call TRBJ2-7, with TRBD2 as a possible D gene (5 bases). This CDR3 comprises 12 residues. V dropped 5 bases and J dropped 2 bases, with 8 bases sitting between them. Germline CDR1 SGHRS, CDR2 YFSETQ. The CDR3 DNA is TGCGCCAGCAGTTACGGGACCTACGAGCAGTACTTC. Its translation is CASSYGTYEQYF.

The V and J genes are TRBV27 and TRBJ2-3, with D unresolved. Deletions cut 2 bases from V and 3 bases from J, with 6 bases between. The CDR3 extends over 13 amino acids. The V gene's germline CDR1 is MNHEY and CDR2 SMNVEV (reference sequence). CDR3 sequence: CASSLQITDTQYF. CDR3 bases: TGTGCCAGCAGTTTACAGATAACAGATACGCAGTATTTT.

The J gene is TRBJ2-5, the V gene TRBV5-1, with D possibly being TRBD2 (6 bases). The V gene's germline CDR1 is SGHRS and CDR2 YFSETQ. This CDR3 is 15 amino acids long. Trimming left V 1 base short and J 1 base short, with 11 bases between. CDR3 nucleotide sequence: TGCGCCAGCAGCTTGTGGCGGGGACTCCAAGAGACCCAGTACTTC. Encoded protein: CASSLWRGLQETQYF. The whole variable domain, filled in from reference TRBV5-1 and TRBJ2-5, reads KAGVTQTPRYLIKTRGQQVTLSCSPISGHRSVSWYQQTPGQGLQFLFEYFSETQRNKGNFPGRFSGRQFSNSRSEMNVSTLELGDSALYLCASSLWRGLQETQYFGPGTRLLVL.

The rearrangement links TRBV7-9 to TRBJ2-1; TRBD2 matches at 9 bases. Germline V gene lookup returns CDR1 SEHNR and CDR2 FQNEAQ (reference sequence). J gave up 4 bases and V 8 bases, and 9 bases lay outside the gene matches. The CDR3 has 15 residues. The CDR3 nucleotides read TGTGCCAGCGGACCCGGGACTAGCTTTTACAATGAGCAGTTCTTC. The encoded protein is CASGPGTSFYNEQFF.

The rearrangement uses TRBV27 and TRBJ2-1; the match to TRBD2 covers 8 bases. V shed 3 bases, J shed 9 bases, and the junction held 10 bases outside the gene matches. The CDR3 length is 15 residues. Germline CDR1 reads MNHEY; CDR2 reads SMNVEV (reference sequence). CDR3 in DNA: TGTGCCAGCAGTTTCGCACCGGGAGGGCCGATTGAGCAGTTCTTC. It specifies CASSFAPGGPIEQFF.